This TCR beta chain originates from a study of shared clonotypes between healthy human individuals. CD4+ cells underwent separation, giving CD45RA+ naive and CD45RA-negative memory subsets. Germline values: CDR1 WSHSY, CDR2 SAAADI. This CDR3 is built from 14 residues. Trimming took off 7 bases at V and 1 base at J, with 14 bases between the two ends. Study-wide results and caveats: With a handful of donors compared, 4.5% to 6.5% of naive CD4 clonotypes were shared.

Here immunoSEQ multiplex PCR was the method, and the copy in TCRdb shows in-frame clones only, minus some. In the table there are approximately 2,000,000 clones, 85% to 95% of which are singletons. This clone is a singleton in its sample. Its matching antigen is unknown. The gene calls are TRBV10-2 and TRBJ2-7; D is perhaps TRBD2 (6 bases). The sequencing input was naive CD4+ T cells from PBMCs. Indicated subset: CD45RA+ positively selected. The receptor comes from a man in his late teens or twenties in good health. Some clones in this sample may be carry-over from other donors' samples. The CDR3 spells CASTRDFTSYEQYF. CDR3 in DNA: TGCGCCAGCACCAGGGACTTTACATCCTACGAGCAGTACTTC.